This TCR beta chain is from a study of molecular identifiers for immune sequencing clone quantification. General study points: In CMV-specific effectors, clones above 20 copies held over 99% of molecules; naive, under 1%.

Bulk TCR libraries were made with methods that had been previously described and with listed TCR primers. Using its own MiXCR run on the PCR reads, TCRdb lists one record per CDR3 protein. The table has 40,000 to 45,000 distinct CDR3 sequences, 15% to 20% seen once. This clonotype has a count of ten or more. Its antigen is still unknown. Sorting was used to obtain naive CD8 T cells (CD8+CD4-CCR7+CD45RA+). Between the trimmed V and J ends, which lost 7 bases and 16 bases, there was a span of 23 bases. This CDR3 has 13 amino acids. The germline V gene has CDR1 SGHVS and CDR2 FNYEAQ. This TCR derives from a human donor in good health. Some libraries in this study had Jurkat cell RNA spiked in. The specimen sequenced was naive CD8+ T cells from blood, with Jurkat cell RNA spiked in. Subset given: FACS-sorted CD8+CD4-CCR7+CD45RA+ naive T cells. This chain links TRBV7-6 with TRBJ1-5, with D perhaps matching TRBD1 (5 bases). As DNA, the CDR3 is TGTGCCAGCAATCCCGGCTTGGGCAGGGCAGAACATTTT. Its protein is CASNPGLGRAEHF.